This T cell receptor (beta chain) was identified in a study of control samples from healthy donors and cancer patients. The CDR3 totals 13 residues. Deletions cut 7 bases from V and 7 bases from J, with 14 bases between. Germline V gene lookup returns CDR1 LNHDA and CDR2 SQIVND (reference sequence). Profiled with immunoSEQ multiplex PCR; TCRdb holds only in-frame clones, not every one. There are 150,000 to 200,000 clones in the sample; approximately 94% occur only once, and 1.3% lies in the top ten. The sequencing input was blood. This clonotype was sampled from a woman aged 18-29 years in good health. The genes are TRBV19 and TRBJ1-5; the D gene is possibly TRBD1 (6 bases). For the CDR3, the DNA is TGTGCCAGTATGTGGGGGGCTGGGCAGCCCCAGCATTTT. Amino acids: CASMWGAGQPQHF.